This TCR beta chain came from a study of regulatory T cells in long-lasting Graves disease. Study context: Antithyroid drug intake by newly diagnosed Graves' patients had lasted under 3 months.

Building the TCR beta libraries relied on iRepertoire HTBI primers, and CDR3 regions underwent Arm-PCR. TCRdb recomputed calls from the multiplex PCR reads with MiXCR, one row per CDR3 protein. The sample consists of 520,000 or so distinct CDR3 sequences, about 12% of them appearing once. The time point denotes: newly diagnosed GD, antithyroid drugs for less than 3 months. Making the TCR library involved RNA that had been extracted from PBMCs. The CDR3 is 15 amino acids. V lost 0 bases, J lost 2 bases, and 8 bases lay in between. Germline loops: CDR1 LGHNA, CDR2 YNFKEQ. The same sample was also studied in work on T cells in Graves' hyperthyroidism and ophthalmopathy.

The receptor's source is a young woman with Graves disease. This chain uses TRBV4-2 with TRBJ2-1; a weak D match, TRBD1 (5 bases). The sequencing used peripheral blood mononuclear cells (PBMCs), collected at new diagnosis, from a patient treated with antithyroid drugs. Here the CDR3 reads CASSQDRDPYNEQFF. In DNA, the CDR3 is TGTGCCAGCAGCCAAGACAGGGATCCCTACAATGAGCAGTTCTTC.